A selection of T cell receptor beta chains follows, all from one sample in a study of blood T cell repertoires in COVID-19. Assay: immunoSEQ multiplex PCR; the TCRdb copy retains only in-frame clones and omits some. The sample holds over 150,000 clones, roughly 90% seen once. Input material: peripheral blood. These receptors were obtained from a man between 45 and 60 years old with COVID-19, enrolled during active disease. The CDR3 runs from the conserved cysteine through the conserved F or W. Fields, in order: CDR3 length, D gene, clone size, V gene, J gene, CDR3 protein, CDR3 DNA. The D gene is left open where the match is weak. Clone size appears in some rows only: once, few, many, or a class for an expanded clone.

length: 14; D: .; size: .; V: TRBV5-5; J: TRBJ1-1; CDR3: CASSFRVVNTEAFF; DNA: TGTGCCAGCAGCTTCCGGGTTGTAAACACTGAAGCTTTCTTT
length: 14; D: TRBD2; size: .; V: TRBV7-8; J: TRBJ2-5; CDR3: CASSSTSGYETQYF; DNA: TGTGCCAGCAGCTCGACTAGCGGGTATGAGACCCAGTACTTC
length: 15; D: .; size: .; V: TRBV19; J: TRBJ2-1; CDR3: CASSIIASSYNEQFF; DNA: TGTGCCAGTAGTATTATAGCGAGCTCCTACAATGAGCAGTTCTTC
length: 15; D: TRBD2; size: .; V: TRBV6-5; J: TRBJ2-5; CDR3: CASSFLAGGSGTQYF; DNA: TGTGCCAGCAGTTTTTTGGCGGGAGGTTCCGGGACCCAGTACTTC
length: 14; D: .; size: few; V: TRBV3-1/TRBV3-2; J: TRBJ2-5; CDR3: CASSPLGLQETQYF; DNA: TGTGCCAGCAGCCCCCTTGGGCTACAAGAGACCCAGTACTTC
length: 15; D: TRBD1; size: .; V: TRBV30; J: TRBJ1-5; CDR3: CAWSGGTGGPQPQHF; DNA: TGTGCCTGGAGTGGAGGGACAGGGGGCCCTCAGCCCCAGCATTTT
length: 18; D: .; size: .; V: TRBV2; J: TRBJ2-1; CDR3: CASSEAPWAPSSYNEQFF; DNA: TGTGCCAGCAGTGAAGCGCCCTGGGCTCCGAGCTCCTACAATGAGCAGTTCTTC
length: 16; D: TRBD1; size: .; V: TRBV3-1/TRBV3-2; J: TRBJ1-6; CDR3: CASSQRQGAYNSPLHF; DNA: TGTGCCAGCAGCCAAAGGCAGGGGGCTTATAATTCACCCCTCCACTTT
length: 15; D: TRBD1; size: .; V: TRBV19; J: TRBJ2-5; CDR3: CASSMVGTGSMTQYF; DNA: TGTGCCAGTAGTATGGTTGGGACAGGGAGTATGACCCAGTACTTC
length: 13; D: .; size: .; V: TRBV30; J: TRBJ2-1; CDR3: CAWSVQSSNEQFF; DNA: TGTGCCTGGAGTGTACAGAGCAGCAATGAGCAGTTCTTC
length: 14; D: TRBD2; size: .; V: TRBV9; J: TRBJ2-5; CDR3: CASSDSSGGETQYF; DNA: TGTGCCAGCAGCGACTCTAGCGGGGGGGAGACCCAGTACTTC
length: 13; D: .; size: .; V: TRBV4-3; J: TRBJ1-3; CDR3: CASSQQGGNTIYF; DNA: TGCGCCAGCAGCCAGCAGGGTGGAAACACCATATATTTT
length: 15; D: TRBD1; size: .; V: TRBV6-1; J: TRBJ2-7; CDR3: CASSKKGQASYEQYF; DNA: TGTGCCAGCAGTAAAAAAGGACAGGCATCCTACGAGCAGTACTTC
length: 16; D: TRBD2; size: .; V: TRBV6-6; J: TRBJ2-1; CDR3: CASSYSLAGTYNEQFF; DNA: TGTGCCAGCAGTTACTCCCTAGCGGGTACCTACAATGAGCAGTTCTTC
length: 14; D: TRBD2; size: .; V: TRBV2; J: TRBJ2-2; CDR3: CASPRRGDTGELFF; DNA: TGTGCCAGCCCCCGGCGGGGGGACACCGGGGAGCTGTTTTTT
length: 15; D: TRBD2; size: .; V: TRBV2; J: TRBJ2-3; CDR3: CASSDFSRGADTQYF; DNA: TGTGCCAGCAGTGACTTTTCGCGGGGGGCAGATACGCAGTATTTT
length: 10; D: .; size: .; V: TRBV20-1; J: TRBJ2-5; CDR3: CSTPGETQYF; DNA: TGCAGTACGCCGGGAGAGACCCAGTACTTC
length: 14; D: TRBD2; size: .; V: TRBV14; J: TRBJ2-3; CDR3: CASSPTSAPLTQYF; DNA: TGTGCCAGCAGCCCCACTAGCGCCCCTCTTACGCAGTATTTT
length: 17; D: TRBD2; size: .; V: TRBV7-9; J: TRBJ2-3; CDR3: CASSSPRTSGSTDTQYF; DNA: TGTGCCAGCAGCTCCCCCCGGACTAGCGGTAGCACAGATACGCAGTATTTT
length: 16; D: TRBD1; size: few; V: TRBV28; J: TRBJ2-7; CDR3: CASTTTGTGISYEQYF; DNA: TGTGCCAGCACCACCACCGGGACAGGGATCTCCTACGAGCAGTACTTC
length: 11; D: .; size: .; V: TRBV24-1; J: TRBJ2-7; CDR3: CATLRDYEQYF; DNA: TGTGCCACCCTCCGGGACTACGAGCAGTACTTC
length: 17; D: TRBD2; size: .; V: TRBV10-3; J: TRBJ2-7; CDR3: CAIKDPGTSGASYEQYF; DNA: TGTGCCATCAAGGATCCCGGGACTAGCGGGGCTTCCTACGAGCAGTACTTC
length: 14; D: TRBD1; size: .; V: TRBV19; J: TRBJ1-2; CDR3: CASSKKDRNYGYTF; DNA: TGTGCCAGTAGCAAGAAGGACAGGAACTATGGCTACACCTTC
length: 14; D: .; size: .; V: TRBV15; J: TRBJ2-5; CDR3: CATSLGQGTETQYF; DNA: TGTGCCACCAGCCTTGGCCAGGGGACGGAGACCCAGTACTTC
length: 14; D: .; size: .; V: TRBV27; J: TRBJ2-7; CDR3: CASSLTRSSYEQYF; DNA: TGTGCCAGCAGTTTAACGAGGAGTTCCTACGAGCAGTACTTC
length: 14; D: TRBD1; size: once; V: TRBV2; J: TRBJ1-5; CDR3: CASSEGQGSIAQHF; DNA: TGTGCCAGCAGTGAGGGACAGGGCAGTATAGCCCAGCATTTT
length: 16; D: TRBD2; size: .; V: TRBV2; J: TRBJ2-5; CDR3: CASSDPLAGGQETQYF; DNA: TGTGCCAGCAGTGATCCGCTAGCGGGGGGCCAAGAGACCCAGTACTTC
length: 16; D: TRBD1; size: .; V: TRBV4-3; J: TRBJ2-7; CDR3: CASSQVPGQGTYEQYF; DNA: TGCGCCAGCAGCCAGGTACCGGGACAGGGAACCTACGAGCAGTACTTC